The clone carrying this T cell receptor (beta chain) was observed once. Each CDR3 protein gets one entry after TCRdb re-called the multiplex PCR reads with MiXCR. The repertoire holds roughly 25,000 distinct CDR3 sequences, 60% to 70% seen once, with about 25% in the top ten. This entry belongs to a study of breast tumors, draining lymph nodes, adjacent tissues. The CDR3 loop spans 14 amino acids. V was shortened by 0 bases and J by 1 base, with 6 bases between the two germline ends. Germline CDR1 is DFQATT and CDR2 is SNEGSKA (reference sequence). This receptor was obtained from a female donor with breast cancer. Some clones in this sample may be carry-over from other donors' samples. The specimen was tumor-adjacent breast tissue. The genes are TRBV20-1 and TRBJ2-2; D unresolved. DNA for the CDR3: TGCAGTGCTAGAGATAGAGGGAACACCGGGGAGCTGTTTTTT. It specifies CSARDRGNTGELFF.